This passage covers 25 T cell receptor beta chains from one sample sequenced in a study of shared clonotypes between healthy human individuals. The repertoire was sequenced with immunoSEQ multiplex PCR; TCRdb's copy has only in-frame clones and lacks some. Of roughly 2 million clones in the sample, roughly 95% were seen once. Sequencing used naive CD4+ T cells sorted from blood. Subset of the sample: CD45RA+ positively selected. These receptor sequences come from a man between 18 and 35 years old in good health.

The CDR3 reads CAWWDTYTGELFF. CDR3 DNA: TGTGCCTGGTGGGACACCTACACCGGGGAGCTGTTTTTT. J is TRBJ2-2 and V is TRBV30, with D possibly being TRBD1 (6 bases). Germline CDR1 is GTSNPN and CDR2 is SVGIG (reference sequence). This CDR3 has 13 amino acids. Trimming shortened V by 5 bases and J by 3 bases, and 10 bases separated the two germline ends.

This clone was recorded only once. The chain carries TRBV2 and TRBJ2-1; no definite D call. Germline V lookup: CDR1 SNHLY, CDR2 FYNNEI. V dropped 3 bases and J dropped 1 base, with 7 bases sitting between them. The CDR3 is 14 residues long. CDR3 protein: CASSEQASYNEQFF. CDR3 DNA: TGTGCCAGCAGTGAGCAGGCTTCCTACAATGAGCAGTTCTTC.

The V gene is TRBV9, the J gene TRBJ2-1; D is perhaps TRBD1 (6 bases). This CDR3 is 15 amino acids long. Germline CDR1 reads SGDLS; CDR2 reads YYNGEE. Trimming removed 0 bases at V and 3 bases at J, with 10 bases between. Here the CDR3 reads CASSVATGYYNEQFF. In DNA, the CDR3 is TGTGCCAGCAGCGTAGCAACAGGGTACTACAATGAGCAGTTCTTC.

V usage is TRBV30 and J usage is TRBJ2-3; no reliable D call. CDR3 size: 14 residues. The germline V and J ends were trimmed by 0 bases and 4 bases, with 11 bases remaining between them. Germline V gene lookup returns CDR1 GTSNPN and CDR2 SVGIG (reference sequence). The CDR3 spells CAWSVPVTPDTQYF. The DNA for the CDR3 is TGTGCCTGGAGTGTACCGGTTACCCCAGATACGCAGTATTTT.

J is TRBJ2-1 and V is TRBV21-1; the table's D call of TRBD1 was not tested on the DNA. TRBV21-1 is marked as a pseudogene. CDR3 length: 15 amino acids. CDR3: CASSVVHHSDNEQFF. CDR3 nucleotide sequence: TGTGCCAGCAGTGTTGTACACCATTCCGACAATGAGCAGTTCTTC.

This clone was counted once. This sequence joins TRBV18 and TRBJ2-7, with D perhaps TRBD1 (6 bases). Germline V gene lookup returns CDR1 KGHSH and CDR2 LQKENI. The CDR3 covers 16 residues. V was clipped by 3 bases and J by 5 bases, with 20 bases between them. CDR3: CASSPVTGSWGDEQYF. The CDR3, as DNA: TGTGCCAGCTCACCGGTAACAGGGTCTTGGGGCGACGAGCAGTACTTC.

The chain combines TRBV30 with TRBJ2-7, with TRBD1 matching over 8 bases. The CDR3 covers 13 residues. V lost 6 bases to trimming and J lost 7 bases; unmatched junction nucleotides: 11. CDR1 is GTSNPN and CDR2 is SVGIG in the germline V gene (reference sequence). Here the CDR3 DNA reads TGTGCCTGTAAGACAGGGGTTTACCGGGAGCAGTACTTC. Protein product: CACKTGVYREQYF.

The chain has TRBV19 and TRBJ1-6; 9 bases are shared with TRBD1. The CDR3 extends over 17 amino acids. The junction had 14 bases not matched to a gene; V was cut back by 4 bases and J by 10 bases. Germline CDR1 and CDR2: LNHDA and SQIVND (reference sequence). DNA for the CDR3: TGTGCCAGTAGTACCAACCCCGGCGGGACAGGGTTGTCACCCCTCCACTTT. Residues: CASSTNPGGTGLSPLHF.

V is TRBV14 and J is TRBJ2-7; 7 bases agree with TRBD2. The CDR3 contains 15 residues. With 6 bases clipped from V and 0 bases from J, the junction kept 8 bases outside the gene matches. Germline V gene lookup returns CDR1 SGHDN and CDR2 FVKESK. CDR3 in DNA: TGTGCCAGCAGTCTACCTAGCGGTAGCTCCTACGAGCAGTACTTC. It encodes CASSLPSGSSYEQYF. The entire variable domain, with the rest obtained from reference TRBV14 and TRBJ2-7, is as follows: EAGVTQFPSHSVIEKGQTVTLRCDPISGHDNLYWYRRVMGKEIKFLLHFVKESKQDESGMPNNRFLAERTGGTYSTLKVQPAELEDSGVYFCASSLPSGSSYEQYFGPGTRLTVT.

This chain uses TRBV27 with TRBJ1-2; 7 nucleotides line up with TRBD1. The V gene end was trimmed by 9 bases and the J gene end by 4 bases; junction bases not matched to a gene: 5. Germline lookup yields CDR1 MNHEY and CDR2 SMNVEV (reference sequence). The CDR3 loop spans 12 amino acids. DNA for the CDR3: TGTGCCAGACCTGACAGGGCCTATGGCTACACCTTC. The encoded protein is CARPDRAYGYTF.

The chain has TRBV6-6 and TRBJ2-2, with D possibly matching TRBD2 (6 bases). Per germline, CDR1 MNHNY and CDR2 SVGAGI (reference sequence). Trimming removed 6 bases from V and 0 bases from J, with 14 bases in between. This CDR3 has 16 amino acids. CDR3 protein: CASSPLGGANTGELFF. The CDR3 DNA follows: TGTGCCAGCAGCCCCCTCGGAGGGGCGAACACCGGGGAGCTGTTTTTT.

The chain employs TRBV29-1 and TRBJ1-1; D is possibly TRBD1 (5 bases). In germline, CDR1 is SQVTM, CDR2 ANQGSEA. V gave up 8 bases and J gave up 1 base, with 20 bases separating them. The CDR3 has 15 amino acids. In nucleotides, the CDR3 is TGCAGCACCAGGGACTCCCCCTGGGAGAACACTGAAGCTTTCTTT. As protein: CSTRDSPWENTEAFF.

This CDR3 reads CASSIQRDRVTYGYTF. CDR3 DNA sequence: TGTGCCAGTAGTATCCAACGGGACAGGGTCACCTATGGCTACACCTTC. This sequence joins TRBV19 and TRBJ1-2, with TRBD1 identical over 9 bases. V lost 3 bases to trimming and J lost 4 bases; unmatched junction nucleotides: 9. From germline, CDR1 is LNHDA and CDR2 SQIVND (reference sequence). The CDR3 covers 16 residues. Combining the CDR3 with reference TRBV19 and TRBJ1-2 gives the whole variable domain DGGITQSPKYLFRKEGQNVTLSCEQNLNHDAMYWYRQDPGQGLRLIYYSQIVNDFQKGDIAEGYSVSREKKESFPLTVTSAQKNPTAFYLCASSIQRDRVTYGYTFGSGTRLTVV.

The sample holds a few counts of this clone. The rearrangement joins TRBV5-6 to TRBJ1-1; tentatively, D is TRBD1 (5 bases). The germline gives CDR1 SGHDT, CDR2 YYEEEE. This CDR3 has 13 amino acids. The V end was cut by 3 bases, the J end by 4 bases, with 10 bases between. The CDR3 loop reads CASSWGVSTEAFF. The CDR3 region has the DNA TGTGCCAGCAGCTGGGGGGTTAGCACTGAAGCTTTCTTT.

With regard to this clone: One junction end does not reproduce the germline sequence, and a read error may be involved. J is TRBJ1-6 and V is TRBV7-9; D is undetermined. This CDR3 region has 15 residues. Per germline, CDR1 SEHNR and CDR2 FQNEAQ (reference sequence). The CDR3 DNA reads as TGTGCCAGCAGCCTAGCGGCAGGACCGAATTCACCCCTCCACTTT. It translates to CASSLAAGPNSPLHF.

CDR3 in DNA: TGTGCCAGCAGTTCACCCCCCGGGACTAGCGGGGGCAATGAGCAGTTCTTC. It yields the protein CASSSPPGTSGGNEQFF. The chain employs TRBV27 and TRBJ2-1; 14 bases are shared with TRBD2. Germline CDR1 is MNHEY and CDR2 is SMNVEV (reference sequence). The trim removed 4 bases at V and 6 bases at J, leaving 8 bases unmatched. CDR3 size: 17 residues.

The V call is TRBV7-9, the J call TRBJ1-3; 9 nucleotides line up with TRBD1. From germline, CDR1 is SEHNR and CDR2 FQNEAQ (reference sequence). This CDR3 has 16 residues. The trim removed 4 bases at V and 2 bases at J, leaving 6 bases unmatched. Here the CDR3 DNA reads TGTGCCAGCAGCTCCGGGACAGGGAAAGCTGGAAACACCATATATTTT. This codes for CASSSGTGKAGNTIYF.

The chain recombines TRBV15 with TRBJ2-2; TRBD1 matches at 10 bases. Germline V lookup: CDR1 LNHNV, CDR2 YYDKDF (reference sequence). The CDR3 contains 16 residues. Trimming cost V 5 bases and J 2 bases; bases outside gene matches: 5. This chain's CDR3 is CATSGRQGANTGELFF. DNA of the CDR3: TGTGCCACCAGCGGTAGACAGGGGGCCAACACCGGGGAGCTGTTTTTT.

About this clone itself: The same CDR3 also results from other DNA sequences found in this sample. V is TRBV30 and J is TRBJ2-3; D call uncertain. Trimming cost V 0 bases and J 6 bases, with 7 bases left between them. This CDR3 region has 12 residues. Germline CDR1 is GTSNPN and CDR2 is SVGIG (reference sequence). For the CDR3, the DNA is TGTGCCTGGAGTGTACTTGAGGATACGCAGTATTTT. Amino acid sequence: CAWSVLEDTQYF.

The chain links TRBV9 to TRBJ2-5; 12 nucleotides line up with TRBD2. This CDR3 contains 16 residues. Losses at the gene ends were 4 bases for V and 1 base for J; bases not matched to a gene: 5. Germline V lookup: CDR1 SGDLS, CDR2 YYNGEE. The CDR3 spells CASSPRLAGAQETQYF. In DNA form, the CDR3 reads TGTGCCAGCAGCCCCCGACTAGCGGGGGCCCAAGAGACCCAGTACTTC.

In the case of this clone: The sample contains more than one DNA sequence encoding this CDR3. V gene TRBV27 combines with J gene TRBJ2-7, with a weak D call TRBD2 (5 bases). V lost 2 bases and J 0 bases, leaving 8 bases between the germline ends. The length of the CDR3 is 14 residues. Germline-derived CDR1 and CDR2 are MNHEY and SMNVEV (reference sequence). CDR3: CASSLGRGSYEQYF. The CDR3 DNA reads TGTGCCAGCAGTTTAGGACGGGGCTCCTACGAGCAGTACTTC.

This clone was seen just once. This chain joins TRBV19 and TRBJ1-5; D may be TRBD1 (6 bases). V lost 0 bases and J 2 bases, leaving 11 bases between the germline ends. This CDR3 spans 16 amino acids. Germline CDR1 is LNHDA and CDR2 is SQIVND (reference sequence). The DNA of the CDR3 is TGTGCCAGTAGTATAGAGGGGGCTAGGGGCAATCAGCCCCAGCATTTT. Translated: CASSIEGARGNQPQHF.

This chain links TRBV11-2 with TRBJ1-4, with a possible D match to TRBD1 (6 bases). The V gene lost 1 base and the J gene lost 5 bases, with 11 bases spanning the gap. Looked up from germline, CDR1 is SGHAT and CDR2 is FQNNGV. The CDR3 loop spans 15 amino acids. In DNA form, the CDR3 reads TGTGCCAGCAGCTTAGCAGGGGCGAAGAATGAAAAACTGTTTTTT. Protein sequence: CASSLAGAKNEKLFF.

This chain links TRBV6-5 with TRBJ2-7; D is possibly TRBD1 (6 bases). V dropped 6 bases and J dropped 5 bases, with 11 bases sitting between them. Germline V gives CDR1 MNHEY, CDR2 SVGAGI. This CDR3 is built from 12 residues. CDR3 DNA sequence: TGTGCCAGCAGCACAGGGTTCCACGAGCAGTACTTC. Translation: CASSTGFHEQYF.

The rearrangement joins TRBV9 to TRBJ2-7, with D perhaps matching TRBD2 (6 bases). V lost 4 bases to trimming and J lost 0 bases, with 17 bases between them. This CDR3 comprises 16 residues. Germline CDR1 reads SGDLS; CDR2 reads YYNGEE. CDR3 sequence: CASSLLPTSPSYEQYF. The CDR3 DNA sequence: TGTGCCAGCAGCCTCCTGCCGACTAGTCCCTCCTACGAGCAGTACTTC.